This entry describes one TCR beta chain. The target antigen is unknown. These data come from a study of human T cells and chemical hapten exposure. Original processing methods: Samples held a median of roughly 100,000 TCRs, range about 23,224–690,600. TCRdb called the 5' RACE reads again in MiXCR, with one record for every CDR3 protein. What appears here as the V and J calls and clone size reflects TCRdb's work, not the paper's. The data contain fewer than 150,000 distinct CDR3 sequences, roughly 18% of them seen just once; the ten biggest clones take up 2.8%. Total RNA was isolated from unfractionated whole blood. Regarding the study as a whole: Among TCRs, those above 1 in 1000 frequency were unaffected by DPC sensitization.

The TCR originated in a human donor in good health.

The CDR3 sequence: CASKDRLNTEAFF. Here the CDR3 DNA reads TGTGCCAGCAAAGACAGGTTGAACACTGAAGCTTTCTTT. The rearrangement joins TRBV28 to TRBJ1-1; tentative D call: TRBD1 (6 bases). The CDR3 extends over 13 amino acids. Trimming cost V 7 bases and J 0 bases, with 9 bases left between them. The V gene's germline CDR1 is MDHEN and CDR2 SYDVKM.